Included here is one TCR beta chain sequence, with context. No antigen is known for it. TCRdb used MiXCR to reprocess the 5' RACE reads, holding one entry per CDR3 protein. There are about 890,000 distinct CDR3 sequences in the sample; approximately 13% occur only once, and about 1.5% lies in the top ten. CDR1 is DFQATT and CDR2 is SNEGSKA in the germline V gene (reference sequence). The CDR3 has 15 amino acids. Trimming removed 0 bases from V and 1 base from J; junction bases left unmatched: 3. This record belongs to a study of identical twins. Study results and limitations: Instead of following the same donors, the conclusions were based on cross-sectional statistical analysis. Twins' excess sharing was less marked for out-of-frame beta sequences. Models underestimated how often monozygotic twins shared out-of-frame TCR alpha.

The same specimen was also included in a second study, on yellow fever vaccine responses in identical twins.

This TCR was sampled from a woman aged 18-29 years in good health. The chain carries TRBV20-1 and TRBJ2-5, with TRBD2 matching 9 bases. The sequenced material came from PBMCs. This CDR3 is CSAREAGGLQETQYF. The CDR3, as DNA: TGCAGTGCTAGAGAAGCGGGGGGTCTCCAAGAGACCCAGTACTTC.